These T cell receptor beta chains were read from a single sample in a study of blood T cell repertoires in COVID-19. The assay was immunoSEQ multiplex PCR, and TCRdb's table has in-frame clones only and misses some. Of some 280,000 clones listed, roughly 90% are singletons. The sequenced material came from peripheral blood. The receptors derive from a woman in her 30s with active or convalescent COVID-19. CDR3s include the opening cysteine and the closing phenylalanine or tryptophan. The D gene is left open where the match is weak. Not all rows give a size; the values are once, few, many and, for expanded clones, a class.

V	D	J	size	DNA	CDR3
TRBV11-3	-	TRBJ2-3	-	TGTGCCAGCAGCTACAATCGTAACACAGATACGCAGTATTTT	CASSYNRNTDTQYF
TRBV7-3	-	TRBJ2-3	-	TGTGCCAGCAGCCCAGGAAGGGGGAGCACAGATACGCAGTATTTT	CASSPGRGSTDTQYF
TRBV19	-	TRBJ1-1	-	TGTGCCAGTAGTATAGGCCTCGGGGGTGAAGCTTTCTTT	CASSIGLGGEAFF
TRBV28	TRBD1	TRBJ1-5	-	TGTGCCAGCAGACTAAGTGGACAGGGTATAGGTCAGCCCCAGCATTTT	CASRLSGQGIGQPQHF
TRBV3-1/TRBV3-2	TRBD1	TRBJ2-7	-	TGTGCCAGCAGCCTAGCCCCGGGACAGAAATACGAGCAGTACTTC	CASSLAPGQKYEQYF
TRBV7-2	TRBD2	TRBJ2-5	-	TGTGCCAGCAGCTCCATCTCGGGACTAGCGTCAGAGACCCAGTACTTC	CASSSISGLASETQYF
TRBV4-1	TRBD1	TRBJ2-6	-	TGCGCCAGCAGCCAAGATCTGGGACAGCACTCTGGGGCCAACGTCCTGACTTTC	CASSQDLGQHSGANVLTF
TRBV19	TRBD1	TRBJ1-3	-	TGTGCCAGTCGGGGACAGGGCGTAAACACCATATATTTT	CASRGQGVNTIYF
TRBV7-3	TRBD2	TRBJ2-3	-	TGTGCCAGCAGCCCCCGGGCTAGCGGTAGAGATACGCAGTATTTT	CASSPRASGRDTQYF
TRBV4-1	-	TRBJ1-2	once	TGCGCCAGCAGCCAAGTAGGGGCAGGGGTAGGCTACACCTTC	CASSQVGAGVGYTF
TRBV6-5	TRBD1	TRBJ2-1	-	TGTGCCAGCAGTTACGGGACAGGGGTCCATGAGCAGTTCTTC	CASSYGTGVHEQFF
TRBV19	-	TRBJ1-1	-	TGTGCCAGTAGTGTTATCACAGGGAACACTGAAGCTTTCTTT	CASSVITGNTEAFF
TRBV30	-	TRBJ1-6	-	TGTGCCTGGAGGCCGGGGAGCTCCTATAATTCACCCCTCCACTTT	CAWRPGSSYNSPLHF
TRBV29-1	-	TRBJ1-3	once	TGCAGCGTTGACGCGGGTTTCTCTGGAAACACCATATATTTT	CSVDAGFSGNTIYF
TRBV5-6	TRBD1	TRBJ1-4	-	TGTGCCAGCAGCATAAGGACAGGTCACAATGAAAAACTGTTTTTT	CASSIRTGHNEKLFF
TRBV7-2	TRBD2	TRBJ2-7	once	TGTGCCAGCAGCTTAGATTCGGGCGGGGGGGCCTACGAGCAGTACTTC	CASSLDSGGGAYEQYF
TRBV7-3	TRBD1	TRBJ1-6	few	TGTGCCAGCAGCTTAAGTACAGGGGTTAATTCACCCCTCCACTTT	CASSLSTGVNSPLHF
TRBV28	-	TRBJ2-1	-	TGTGCCACACAACAGGGTAATGAGCAGTTCTTC	CATQQGNEQFF
TRBV5-5	-	TRBJ2-7	-	TGTGCCAGCAGCTTGGGGAGCTCCTACGAGCAGTACTTC	CASSLGSSYEQYF
TRBV5-1	-	TRBJ2-7	once	TGCGCCAGCAGGGGGGGGACAGGAGTTAAGCGCGAGCAGTACTTC	CASRGGTGVKREQYF
TRBV5-4	-	TRBJ1-4	once	TGTGCCAGCAGCTTGGTTGCGGGGGAAAAACTGTTTTTT	CASSLVAGEKLFF
TRBV27	-	TRBJ2-2	once	TGTGCCAGCAGTCCAAACACCGGGGAGCTGTTTTTT	CASSPNTGELFF
TRBV2	-	TRBJ1-3	-	TGTGCCAGCACCCAGGAGGGGCCGAGGTTATATTTT	CASTQEGPRLYF
TRBV19	TRBD1	TRBJ2-4	-	TGTGCCAGTAGTATGCAGGGGGCTGGCAAAAACATTCAGTACTTC	CASSMQGAGKNIQYF
TRBV2	TRBD1	TRBJ1-5	once	TGTGCCAGCACTCGACAGGGTGGGGACCTAAATCAGCCCCAGCATTTT	CASTRQGGDLNQPQHF
TRBV9	TRBD1	TRBJ1-2	few	TGTGCCAGCAGGTCCGCGGCGCAGGGGGGTACCTTC	CASRSAAQGGTF
TRBV9	-	TRBJ1-2	-	TGTGCCAGCAGCGGGTTCTCGTACAGGGCTCAGAGTAACTATGGCTACACCTTC	CASSGFSYRAQSNYGYTF
TRBV27	-	TRBJ1-2	once	TGTGCCAGCAGTTTATCGGAACAGATTGGTGGCTACACCTTC	CASSLSEQIGGYTF
TRBV19	-	TRBJ2-2	-	TGTGCCAGTAGTATCGCCGAAGGGGTAAACACCGGGGAGCTGTTTTTT	CASSIAEGVNTGELFF
TRBV13	-	TRBJ2-3	-	TGTGCCAGCAGCTTCTACTCGGATACGCAGTATTTT	CASSFYSDTQYF
TRBV19	TRBD2	TRBJ2-7	-	TGTGCCAGTAGTATAGCGGGGGGGTTCGAGCAGTACTTC	CASSIAGGFEQYF
TRBV27	TRBD1	TRBJ1-2	-	TGTGCCAGCAGTTTACAGGGGGACAACTATGGCTACACCTTC	CASSLQGDNYGYTF
TRBV18	TRBD1	TRBJ1-1	-	TGTGCCAGCTCACCAATAACGACAGGGGCTGAAGCTTTCTTT	CASSPITTGAEAFF
TRBV2	TRBD2	TRBJ2-2	-	TGTGCCAGCAGGGCGACTAGCGGGGGGGCCGGGGAGCTGTTTTTT	CASRATSGGAGELFF
TRBV2	TRBD2	TRBJ2-3	-	TGTGCCAGCAGTGTGAGGGCTAGCGGGGGGGCCGGAAGTAGCACAGATACGCAGTATTTT	CASSVRASGGAGSSTDTQYF
TRBV7-8	TRBD1	TRBJ2-2	-	TGTGCCAGCAGCATCCGACAGGGTCCCACCGGGGAGCTGTTTTTT	CASSIRQGPTGELFF
TRBV15	-	TRBJ1-5	-	TGTGCCACCAGCAGAGTGGGAGGGGACAATCAGCCCCAGCATTTT	CATSRVGGDNQPQHF
TRBV24-1	TRBD1	TRBJ1-2	-	TGTGCCACCAGGGGAGAGGACAGGGGGGTGATTGATGGCTACACCTTC	CATRGEDRGVIDGYTF
TRBV10-3	-	TRBJ1-5	few	TGTGCCATCAGTGAGCTCTACAATCAGCCCCAGCATTTT	CAISELYNQPQHF
TRBV29-1	-	TRBJ2-5	-	TGCAGCGTGGGCGTGGCCCAAGAGACCCAGTACTTC	CSVGVAQETQYF
TRBV2	-	TRBJ1-1	-	TGTGCCAGCAAGAACAGGGCCACCAACACTGAAGCTTTCTTT	CASKNRATNTEAFF
TRBV9	-	TRBJ2-3	-	TGTGCCAGCAGCGTCTTGGGGGCAGGGACAGATACGCAGTATTTT	CASSVLGAGTDTQYF
TRBV6-5	-	TRBJ1-5	once	TGTGCCAGCGGAGGCCAGCCCCAGCATTTT	CASGGQPQHF